Following are 23 T cell receptor beta chains from one sample sequenced in a study of molecular identifiers for immune sequencing clone quantification listed by TCRdb under 2018. Receptors were amplified or captured by PCR. The listed sequencing device is NextSeq 500. TCRdb itself trimmed the public reads at Q25 with fastp, ran MiXCR and retained productive beta chains. Rows with a matching CDR3 protein are joined into one entry that keeps the most common DNA and genes. Present in this sample are some 94,000 distinct CDR3 sequences, around 25% of which were seen just once. The ten largest clones represent 0.7% to 0.8% of the sample. The source material was naive CD8+ T cells from blood, with Jurkat cell RNA spiked in. The cell subset or site label for this specimen denotes: FACS-sorted CD8+CD4-CCR7+CD45RA+ naive T cells. The receptors were gathered from a human donor in good health. Some libraries in this study had Jurkat cell RNA spiked in.

This clonotype was detected many times. The chain combines TRBV7-2 with TRBJ2-3, with 9 nucleotides matching TRBD2. V gave up 4 bases and J gave up 2 bases; unmatched junction bases: 10. Germline V CDR1 and CDR2: SGHTA, FQGNSA. This CDR3 has 17 amino acids. For the CDR3, the DNA is TGTGCCAGCAGCTCCATTCCTAGCGGGATCCTCACAGATACGCAGTATTTT. This encodes CASSSIPSGILTDTQYF.

The chain recombines TRBV19 with TRBJ1-5, with 7 bases identical to TRBD1. With V trimmed by 6 bases and J by 6 bases, 5 bases remained unmatched. Germline values: CDR1 LNHDA, CDR2 SQIVND (reference sequence). This CDR3 comprises 13 residues. DNA for the CDR3: TGTGCCAGTAGACAGGGGTGGGGTCAGCCCCAGCATTTT. Translating gives CASRQGWGQPQHF.

This clonotype has only a few counts. This chain joins TRBV7-7 and TRBJ2-5; D is unresolved. CDR1 and CDR2 (germline): SSHAT, FNYEAQ (reference sequence). The ends were cut back, 5 bases at V and 0 bases at J, with 7 bases in the middle. CDR3 length equals 13 residues. As DNA, the CDR3 is TGTGCCAGCAGCCCAGAGTACCAAGAGACCCAGTACTTC. It codes for CASSPEYQETQYF.

Remarks on this clonotype: The conserved phenylalanine or tryptophan is not found at the CDR3 terminus, so this likely reflects a read error. The CDR3 DNA is TGTGCCAGCATCGAACATGGCTACACCTAC. This gives the protein CASIEHGYTY. V and J are TRBV13 and TRBJ1-2; no clear D. Looked up from germline, CDR1 is PRHDT and CDR2 is FYEKMQ (reference sequence). The V end lost 7 bases, the J end lost 6 bases, and 6 bases lay between the germline ends. The CDR3 loop spans 10 amino acids.

The chain carries TRBV19 and TRBJ1-1; 8 bases align to TRBD1. V gave up 2 bases and J gave up 4 bases; unmatched junction bases: 9. CDR1 LNHDA and CDR2 SQIVND come from the germline V gene (reference sequence). The CDR3 extends over 16 amino acids. DNA of the CDR3: TGTGCCAGTAGTATATCAACAGGGGGTTGGGGCACTGAAGCTTTCTTT. Its protein product is CASSISTGGWGTEAFF.

The gene calls are TRBV6-1 and TRBJ1-3, with 8 bases that match TRBD1. The CDR3 sequence is 18 residues long. Unmatched junction bases numbered 8, after V lost 1 base and J lost 0 bases. Germline V CDR1 and CDR2: MNHNS, SASEGT. CDR3 sequence (DNA): TGTGCCAGCAGTGAAGGGGACAGGACTGAACCCTCTGGAAACACCATATATTTT. Translated, it gives CASSEGDRTEPSGNTIYF.

This clonotype was counted many times. The chain employs TRBV13 and TRBJ2-3; the match to TRBD2 covers 8 bases. J lost 2 bases, V lost 3 bases, and 7 bases had no gene match. CDR1 is PRHDT, CDR2 FYEKMQ, per germline (reference sequence). This CDR3 is built from 16 residues. The CDR3 bases are TGTGCCAGCAGCTTTGGACTAGCTTACCCCACAGATACGCAGTATTTT. This codes for CASSFGLAYPTDTQYF.

This clonotype was seen ten or more times. V and J are TRBV23-1 and TRBJ1-1, with 8 bases aligning to TRBD1. TRBV23-1 is noted as an ORF with a role that remains uncertain. The CDR3 sequence is 14 residues long. V was pared by 4 bases and J by 3 bases, with 4 bases of the junction left unmatched. The DNA for the CDR3 is TGCGCCAGCAGTCCTCCGGGACAGGACACTGAAGCTTTCTTT. It translates to CASSPPGQDTEAFF.

There are many counts of this clonotype. The rearrangement uses TRBV7-8 and TRBJ2-7; TRBD2 is a possible D gene (6 bases). V shed 1 base and J shed 4 bases, with 14 bases lying between them. The CDR3 extends over 15 amino acids. Germline V gene lookup returns CDR1 SGHVS and CDR2 FQNEAQ. The CDR3 protein is CASSLVEGYTYEQYF. As DNA, the CDR3 is TGTGCCAGCAGCTTAGTGGAGGGTTATACGTACGAGCAGTACTTC.

This clonotype has only a few counts. The J gene is TRBJ2-3, the V gene TRBV12-3 or TRBV12-4; 7 bases are a match to TRBD2. This CDR3 comprises 17 residues. The junction had 16 bases not matched to a gene; V was cut back by 7 bases and J by 3 bases. Here the CDR3 DNA reads TGTGCCAGCATGGTACTAGCGAAAGTCGGGGGGACAGATACGCAGTATTTT. Its protein product is CASMVLAKVGGTDTQYF.

This clonotype was seen ten or more times. This chain links TRBV7-2 with TRBJ2-3, with TRBD2 identical over 12 bases. This CDR3 region has 17 residues. Trimming took 0 bases from V and 11 from J; bases not matched to a gene: 12. The V gene's germline CDR1 is SGHTA and CDR2 FQGNSA. CDR3 sequence (DNA): TGTGCCAGCAGCTTAGCGGAAGGACTAGCGGGGACCTATGGGCAGTATTTT. This gives the protein CASSLAEGLAGTYGQYF.

In the case of this clonotype: Compared with germline, one end of the junction differs, possibly owing to a read error. The J gene is TRBJ2-4, the V gene TRBV7-2, with 9 positions matching TRBD2. Germline V gene lookup returns CDR1 SGHTA and CDR2 FQGNSA. The CDR3 runs 20 residues. CDR3 DNA: TGTGCCAGCAACTTAATCCCGCCGGGACTAGCCGCCCAGACCAAAGACATTCAGTACTTC. It codes for CASNLIPPGLAAQTKDIQYF.

Comments on this clonotype: It may be a read error: a sequence one base away is much more abundant. The V call is TRBV27, the J call TRBJ2-3; no clear D gene. CDR1 and CDR2 from the germline V gene are MNHEY and SMNVEV (reference sequence). CDR3 size: 14 residues. The CDR3 DNA follows: TGTGCCCGCAGTTTATCGGGCGCGGCAGATACGCAGTATTTT. Translation: CARSLSGAADTQYF.

This clonotype was found once. This may arise from a read error, as a much more abundant clone is one base away. This chain uses TRBV6-2 or TRBV6-3 with TRBJ1-5; unclear D gene. The CDR3 contains 14 residues. Germline V gives CDR1 MNHEY, CDR2 SVGEGT. CDR3 DNA: TGTGCCAGCAGCAATCGGGGAAGCAATCAGCCCCAGCAGTTT. Its protein product is CASSNRGSNQPQQF.

This clonotype is labeled medium-sized. The V and J genes are TRBV29-1 and TRBJ2-3, with D maybe TRBD2 (5 bases). From germline, CDR1 is SQVTM and CDR2 ANQGSEA. Trimming cost V 4 bases and J 2 bases, with 13 bases left between them. The CDR3 spans 14 residues. The CDR3 bases are TGCAGCGTTGGAACTTACCGGGACACAGATACGCAGTATTTT. It yields the protein CSVGTYRDTDTQYF.

This clonotype came up a few times. The V gene is TRBV27, the J gene TRBJ1-1, with 11 bases aligning to TRBD1. J was trimmed by 6 bases and V by 5 bases; bases with no gene match: 8. This CDR3 has 15 amino acids. CDR1 is MNHEY and CDR2 is SMNVEV in the germline V gene (reference sequence). CDR3 region: CASSMGTGGSAEAFF. Written as DNA, the CDR3 is TGTGCCAGCAGTATGGGGACAGGGGGGAGCGCTGAAGCTTTCTTT.

This sequence joins TRBV6-2 or TRBV6-3 and TRBJ2-3; D ambiguous. V lost 7 bases and J lost 4, with 24 bases in between. CDR1 is MNHEY and CDR2 is SVGEGT in the germline V gene. This CDR3 is 17 amino acids long. The CDR3 bases are TGTGCCAGCACCTTAATACGGACCTACAGAGCCCCAGATACGCAGTATTTT. Its protein is CASTLIRTYRAPDTQYF.

Notes on this clonotype: A much larger clone differs by one base, so this may be a read error. The V call is TRBV20-1, the J call TRBJ2-3, with D tentatively TRBD1 or TRBD2 (5 bases each). Trimming removed 3 bases from V and 4 bases from J, with 11 bases in between. The germline CDR1 and CDR2 sequences are DFQATT and SNEGSKA (reference sequence). The CDR3 runs to 13 residues. As DNA, the CDR3 is TGCAGTGCTAGTGAGGGGTTACCAGATACGCAGTATTTT. Protein product: CSASEGLPDTQYF.

V usage is TRBV12-3 or TRBV12-4 and J usage is TRBJ1-5; the D gene is possibly TRBD1 (6 bases). Trimming cost V 5 bases and J 9 bases, with 8 bases left between them. The CDR3 extends over 11 amino acids. This CDR3 reads CASSQGPPQHF. Here the CDR3 DNA reads TGTGCCAGCAGTCAGGGGCCGCCCCAGCATTTT.

Details on this clonotype: A much bigger clone sits one base away, suggesting this may be a read error. The gene calls are TRBV11-2 and TRBJ1-1; D is undetermined. CDR3 size: 13 residues. Germline loops: CDR1 SGHAT, CDR2 FQNNGV. CDR3 coding DNA: TGTGCCAGCAGCCCCCACGGTACCACTGCAGCTTTCTTT. This encodes CASSPHGTTAAFF.

The CDR3, as DNA: TGTGCCAGCAGCCGGGACAGGTCGGATGAAAAACTGTTTTTT. It translates to CASSRDRSDEKLFF. The gene calls are TRBV5-5 and TRBJ1-4; 8 bases fit TRBD1. Germline CDR1 is SGHKS and CDR2 is YYEKEE (reference sequence). Trimming cost V 4 bases and J 6 bases; bases outside gene matches: 5. The CDR3 spans 14 residues.

This clonotype was seen many times. The chain employs TRBV30 and TRBJ2-1; the D is unclear. The CDR3 runs 15 residues. Trimming pared 0 bases from V and 5 bases from J, leaving 14 bases between. CDR1 and CDR2 from the germline V gene are GTSNPN and SVGIG (reference sequence). CDR3 region: CAWSVRWLRDNEQFF. The DNA for the CDR3 is TGTGCCTGGAGTGTAAGGTGGCTGCGCGACAATGAGCAGTTCTTC.

The chain has TRBV19 and TRBJ1-1; TRBD1 aligns across 7 bases. This CDR3 is built from 14 residues. The ends lost 8 bases at V and 4 bases at J; junction bases unmatched: 10. CDR1 LNHDA and CDR2 SQIVND come from the germline V gene (reference sequence). The CDR3 coding sequence is TGTGCCAGTTCTCTCACCCACAGGGGCACTGAAGCTTTCTTT. It specifies CASSLTHRGTEAFF.